The TCR beta chain under discussion was sequenced for a study of Ad26.COV2.S vaccination and SARS-CoV-2 variants. Study as a whole: The COV1001 Ad26.COV2.S trial arm included the donor.

Study results and caveats: Vaccine recipients showed a spike-specific TCR breadth that was higher than in placebo recipients. With respect to non-spike TCR breadth, vaccine and placebo recipients were similar.

This table comes from immunoSEQ multiplex PCR, and its TCRdb copy is limited to in-frame clones, with some not included. The sample shows 300,000 to 350,000 clones, about nine tenths of them seen only once. As concerns this clone: Its antigen remains unknown.

As to treatment: some 20 received Ad26.COV2.S at low or high dose, single or two shots; roughly five received placebo; per-sample allocation not given. Repertoires come from day 63 after the first vaccine or placebo injection. Whoever gave the sample was an adult aged 18-55 years in Boston. The germline V gene has CDR1 MNHEY and CDR2 SVGAGI. V lost 9 bases, J lost 10 bases, and 25 bases lay in between. The CDR3 covers 15 residues. The chain carries TRBV6-5 and TRBJ2-1; D unclear. The source material was peripheral blood, sampled in a trial of Ad26.COV2.S vaccine versus placebo. The sequence was obtained from a person aged 18-65 years who received the Ad26.COV2.S COVID-19 vaccine or a placebo. CDR3 loop: CASQDWGSSPPEQFF. CDR3 DNA: TGTGCCAGTCAGGATTGGGGATCTTCCCCGCCCGAGCAGTTCTTC.